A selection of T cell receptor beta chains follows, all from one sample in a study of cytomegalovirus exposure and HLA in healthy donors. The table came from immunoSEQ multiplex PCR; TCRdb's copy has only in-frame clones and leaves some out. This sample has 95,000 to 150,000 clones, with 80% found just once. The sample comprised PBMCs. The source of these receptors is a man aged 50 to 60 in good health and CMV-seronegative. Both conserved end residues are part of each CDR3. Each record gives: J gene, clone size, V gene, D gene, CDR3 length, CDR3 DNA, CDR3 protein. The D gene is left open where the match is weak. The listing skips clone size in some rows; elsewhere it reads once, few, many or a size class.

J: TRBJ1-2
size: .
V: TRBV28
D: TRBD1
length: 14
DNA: TGTGCCAGCAGGTACGCAGGGGGCGGCTATGGCTACACCTTC
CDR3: CASRYAGGGYGYTF

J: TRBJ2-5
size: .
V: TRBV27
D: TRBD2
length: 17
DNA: TGTGCCAGCCTTCCCGCGGCTAGCGGGGGTTTAGGAGAGACCCAGTACTTC
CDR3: CASLPAASGGLGETQYF

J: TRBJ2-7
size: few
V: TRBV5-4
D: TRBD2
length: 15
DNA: TGTGCCAGCAGCCCACTAGCGGGGAGGGCCTACGAGCAGTACTTC
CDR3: CASSPLAGRAYEQYF

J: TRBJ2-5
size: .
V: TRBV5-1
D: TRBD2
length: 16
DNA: TGCGCCAGCAGCTTGGATGGGCGGGGGAGCCAAGAGACCCAGTACTTC
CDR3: CASSLDGRGSQETQYF

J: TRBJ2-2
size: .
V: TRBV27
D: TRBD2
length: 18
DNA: TGTGCCAGCAGTTTAGGTTTGGGACTAGCGGCAAACACCGGGGAGCTGTTTTTT
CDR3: CASSLGLGLAANTGELFF

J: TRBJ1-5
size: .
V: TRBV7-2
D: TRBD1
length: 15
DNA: TGTGCCAGCAGCCTAAGACAGGGCGTAAATCAGCCCCAGCATTTT
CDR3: CASSLRQGVNQPQHF

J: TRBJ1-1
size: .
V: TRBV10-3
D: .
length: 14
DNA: .
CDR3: CAISEALVGGGTFF

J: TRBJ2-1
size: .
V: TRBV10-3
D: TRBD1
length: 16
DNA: TGTGCCATCAGTGAGTCCACAGGGGGATCTTACAATGAGCAGTTCTTC
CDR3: CAISESTGGSYNEQFF

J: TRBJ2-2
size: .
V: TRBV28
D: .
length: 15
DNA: TGTGCCAGCAGTTTCAGGGCGGGGATCACCGGGGAGCTGTTTTTT
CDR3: CASSFRAGITGELFF

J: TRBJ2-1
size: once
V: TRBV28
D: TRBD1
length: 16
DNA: TGTGCCAGCAGTTTAGTCGGGACAGGGTTGTACAATGAGCAGTTCTTC
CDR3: CASSLVGTGLYNEQFF

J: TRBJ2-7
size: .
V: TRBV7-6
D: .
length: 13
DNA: TGTGCCAGCAGCTTAGGCGAGACGGAGAAGCAGTACTTC
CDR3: CASSLGETEKQYF

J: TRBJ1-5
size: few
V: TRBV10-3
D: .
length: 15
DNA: TGTGCCATCAGTGAGGGGCAGTATAGCAATCAGCCCCAGCATTTT
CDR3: CAISEGQYSNQPQHF

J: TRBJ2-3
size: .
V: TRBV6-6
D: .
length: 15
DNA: TGTGCCAGCAGTCAAATTAGCCCGGGGACAGATACGCAGTATTTT
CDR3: CASSQISPGTDTQYF

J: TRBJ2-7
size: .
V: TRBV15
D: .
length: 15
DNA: TGTGCCACCAGCAGAGATTTACCTTCACAGAGCGAGCAGTACTTC
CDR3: CATSRDLPSQSEQYF

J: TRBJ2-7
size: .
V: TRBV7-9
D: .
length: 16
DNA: TGTTCCAGCAGCTCAACCTCCGGGACTGGAACCTACGAGCAGTACTTC
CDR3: CSSSSTSGTGTYEQYF

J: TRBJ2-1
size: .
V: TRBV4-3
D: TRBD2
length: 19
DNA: TGCGCCAGCAGCCATAACCCTCGGACTAGCGGGGGTGTTGGCAATGAGCAGTTCTTC
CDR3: CASSHNPRTSGGVGNEQFF

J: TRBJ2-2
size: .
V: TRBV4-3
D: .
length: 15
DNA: TGCGCCAGCAGCCAAGCACACAGGGTCCCCGGGGAGCTGTTTTTT
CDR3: CASSQAHRVPGELFF

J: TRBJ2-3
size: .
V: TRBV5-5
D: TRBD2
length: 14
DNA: TGTGCCAGCAGAGCACTAGCGGGACCAGATACGCAGTATTTT
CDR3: CASRALAGPDTQYF

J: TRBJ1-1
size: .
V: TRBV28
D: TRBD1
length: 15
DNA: TGTGCCAGCACCGAGGACAGGGTAAGAGTCACTGAAGCTTTCTTT
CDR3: CASTEDRVRVTEAFF

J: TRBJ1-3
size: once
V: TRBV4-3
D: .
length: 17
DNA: TGCGCCAGCAGCCAAGGCGAGGGCGTGGGCTCTGGAAACACCATATATTTT
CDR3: CASSQGEGVGSGNTIYF

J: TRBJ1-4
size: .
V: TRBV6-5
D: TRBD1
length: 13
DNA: TGTGCCAGCGCGGACAGGGGTGTTGAAAAACTGTTTTTT
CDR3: CASADRGVEKLFF

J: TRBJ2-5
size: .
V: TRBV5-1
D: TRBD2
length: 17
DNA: TGCGCCAGCAGCCTGGGGACTAGCGGGGGAACCCAAGAGACCCAGTACTTC
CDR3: CASSLGTSGGTQETQYF

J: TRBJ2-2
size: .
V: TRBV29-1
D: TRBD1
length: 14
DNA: TGCAGCGTTGAAAGGGCAGGGGGCACCGGGGAGCTGTTTTTT
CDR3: CSVERAGGTGELFF

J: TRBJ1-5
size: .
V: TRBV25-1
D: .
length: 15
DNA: TGTGCCAGCCGAGGGCCTGGGAGCCCCCATCAGCCCCAGCATTTT
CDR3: CASRGPGSPHQPQHF

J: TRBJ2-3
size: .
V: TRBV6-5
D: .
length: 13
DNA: TGTGCCAGCAGCCAGGGTAGGGGAGATACGCAGTATTTT
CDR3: CASSQGRGDTQYF

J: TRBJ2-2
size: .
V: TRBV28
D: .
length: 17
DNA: TGTGCCAGCAGTTTTCTGGGACAATTAGCGAACACCGGGGAGCTGTTTTTT
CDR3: CASSFLGQLANTGELFF

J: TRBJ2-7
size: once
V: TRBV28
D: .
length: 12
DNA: TGTGCCAGCAGCCCTTACGGGGTCGAGCAGTACTTC
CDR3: CASSPYGVEQYF

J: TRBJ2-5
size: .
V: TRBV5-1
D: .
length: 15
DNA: TGCGCCAGCAGCTTGGAGACTAGGGGTCAAGAGACCCAGTACTTC
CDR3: CASSLETRGQETQYF

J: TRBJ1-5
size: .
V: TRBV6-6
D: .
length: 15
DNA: TGTGCCAGCACCCCCCGGGCTAGGGGCGCTCAGCCCCAGCATTTT
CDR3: CASTPRARGAQPQHF

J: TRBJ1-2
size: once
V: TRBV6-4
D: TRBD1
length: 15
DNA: TGTGCCAGCAGCGCGGACAGGGTGGGAGTAAATGGCTACACCTTC
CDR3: CASSADRVGVNGYTF

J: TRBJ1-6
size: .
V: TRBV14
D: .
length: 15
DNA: TGTGCCAGCAGCCAAGATGCGGGCTTCAATTCACCCCTCCACTTT
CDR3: CASSQDAGFNSPLHF

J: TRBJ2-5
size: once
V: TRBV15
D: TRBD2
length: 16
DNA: TGTGCCACCAGCAGAGATACTAGCGGGAGTGGAGAGACCCAGTACTTC
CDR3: CATSRDTSGSGETQYF

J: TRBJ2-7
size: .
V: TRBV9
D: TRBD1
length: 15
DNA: TGTGCCAGCAGCGTAGGACAGGGGGGGCCCAACGAGCAGTACTTC
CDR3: CASSVGQGGPNEQYF

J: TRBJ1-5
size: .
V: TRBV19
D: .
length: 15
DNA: TGTGCCAGTAGTAGTTTTAGGGGGGGTGGGCAGCCCCAGCATTTT
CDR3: CASSSFRGGGQPQHF

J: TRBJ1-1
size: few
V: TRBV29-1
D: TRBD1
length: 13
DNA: TGCAGCGGTACGACAGGGGACAACACTGAAGCTTTCTTT
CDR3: CSGTTGDNTEAFF

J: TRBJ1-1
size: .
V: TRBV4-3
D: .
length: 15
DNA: TGCGCCAGCAGCCAAGCCTTCTGGGGGCTAGTTGAAGCTTTCTTT
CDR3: CASSQAFWGLVEAFF

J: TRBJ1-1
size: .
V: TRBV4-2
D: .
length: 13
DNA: TGTGCCAGCAGACTCACCCCGAACACTGAAGCTTTCTTT
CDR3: CASRLTPNTEAFF

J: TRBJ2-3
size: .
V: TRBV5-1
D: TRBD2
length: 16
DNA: TGCGCCAGCAGCTTGGTGACTAGCGGGAGCACAGATACGCAGTATTTT
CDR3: CASSLVTSGSTDTQYF

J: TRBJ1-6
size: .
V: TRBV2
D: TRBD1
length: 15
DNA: TGTGCCAGCAGTGGGCGGGACAGGGGTAATTCACCCCTCCACTTT
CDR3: CASSGRDRGNSPLHF

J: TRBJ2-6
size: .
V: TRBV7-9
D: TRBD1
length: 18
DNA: TGTGCCAGCAGCGGGAGGGACAGGGGGCAAGGAGGGGCCAACGTCCTGACTTTC
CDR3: CASSGRDRGQGGANVLTF

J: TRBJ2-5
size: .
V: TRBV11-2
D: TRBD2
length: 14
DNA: TGTGCCAGCAGCTTAGAACTAGCGGGGGAGACCCAGTACTTC
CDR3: CASSLELAGETQYF

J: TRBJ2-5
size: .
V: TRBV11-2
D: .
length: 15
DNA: TGTGCCAGCAGCTTAGGGCTAGCCGAAGGAGAGACCCAGTACTTC
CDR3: CASSLGLAEGETQYF

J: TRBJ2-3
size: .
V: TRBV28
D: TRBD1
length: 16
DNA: TGTGCCAGCAGAGGTGCGGGACAGGGGATCACAGATACGCAGTATTTT
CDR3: CASRGAGQGITDTQYF

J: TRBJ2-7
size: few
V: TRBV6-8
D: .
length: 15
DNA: TGTGCCAGCAGCTCGGGGTACCCCCTGCTCTACGAGCAGTACTTC
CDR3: CASSSGYPLLYEQYF

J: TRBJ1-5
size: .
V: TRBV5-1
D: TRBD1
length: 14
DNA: TGCGCCAGCAGCTTGACAGGGGGCAATCAGCCCCAGCATTTT
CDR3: CASSLTGGNQPQHF

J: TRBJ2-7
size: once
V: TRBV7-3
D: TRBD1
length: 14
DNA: TGTGCCAGCAGCCCGGGACAGGGGGCGAGGGAGCAGTACTTC
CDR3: CASSPGQGAREQYF

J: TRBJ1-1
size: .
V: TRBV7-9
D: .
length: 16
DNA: TGTGCCAGCAGCTTAGTTTTTGGACACCTACCCTCTGAAGCTTTCTTT
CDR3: CASSLVFGHLPSEAFF

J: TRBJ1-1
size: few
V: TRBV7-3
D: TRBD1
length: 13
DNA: TGTGCCAGCACTGGACAGGGGGGCACTGAAGCTTTCTTT
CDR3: CASTGQGGTEAFF

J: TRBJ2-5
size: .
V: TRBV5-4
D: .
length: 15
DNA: TGTGCCAGCAGCTTGGATGTGGGGGGAACGGAGACCCAGTACTTC
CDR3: CASSLDVGGTETQYF

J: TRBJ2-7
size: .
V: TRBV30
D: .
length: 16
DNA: TGTGCCCGGAGTGTACGGGATTCAGGGGTCTCCTACGAGCAGTACTTC
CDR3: CARSVRDSGVSYEQYF

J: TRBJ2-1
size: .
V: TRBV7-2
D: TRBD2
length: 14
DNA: TGTGCCAGCAGCCTACTAGCGGTAAACAATGAGCAGTTCTTC
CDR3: CASSLLAVNNEQFF

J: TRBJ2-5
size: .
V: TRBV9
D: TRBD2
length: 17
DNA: TGTGCCAGCAGCGTAGGGGCTAGCGGGAGGGCACGGGAGACCCAGTACTTC
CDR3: CASSVGASGRARETQYF

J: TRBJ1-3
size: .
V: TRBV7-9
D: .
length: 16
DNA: TGTGCCAGCAGCTTAGCCCCAGGGCGAGATGGAAACACCATATATTTT
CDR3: CASSLAPGRDGNTIYF

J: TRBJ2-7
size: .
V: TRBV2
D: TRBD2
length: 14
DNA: TGTGCCAGCAGTGAACTAGCGGGAGTTAACGAGCAGTACTTC
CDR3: CASSELAGVNEQYF

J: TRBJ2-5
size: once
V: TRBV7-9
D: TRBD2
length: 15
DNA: TGTGCCAGCAGCTTAAATTTGGGGGGGCAAGAGACCCAGTACTTC
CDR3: CASSLNLGGQETQYF

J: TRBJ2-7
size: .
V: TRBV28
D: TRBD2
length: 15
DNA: TGTGCCAGCGCACCGAGGCGGGAGCCCCCCTACGAGCAGTACTTC
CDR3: CASAPRREPPYEQYF

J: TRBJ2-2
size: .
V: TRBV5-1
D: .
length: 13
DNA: TGCGCCGGCAGTCACAGTATTACCGGGGAGCTGTTTTTT
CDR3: CAGSHSITGELFF

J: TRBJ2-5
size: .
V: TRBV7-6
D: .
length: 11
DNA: TGTGCCAGCAGCCTTCAAGAGACCCAGTACTTC
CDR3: CASSLQETQYF

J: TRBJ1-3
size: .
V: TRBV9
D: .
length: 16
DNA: TGTGCCAGCAGCGGGATGGGGAGTTGGTCTGGAAACACCATATATTTT
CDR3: CASSGMGSWSGNTIYF